A single sample gave rise to the 20 T cell receptor beta chains below, sequenced in a study of T cells in Graves' hyperthyroidism and ophthalmopathy (dated by TCRdb to between 2018 and 2021). Receptors were amplified or captured by multiplex PCR. These reads were obtained on an Illumina HiSeq 2000. The TCR beta CDR3 regions were amplified from RNA transcripts. A first-round RT-PCR of the TCR CDR3 used the HTBI primer set with the Qiagen OneStep RT-PCR kit. The public reads were run again by TCRdb, first through fastp at Q25 and then through MiXCR, and only productive beta chains were kept. Each entry is one CDR3 protein sequence, shown with its most common DNA and genes. The sample table lists a few hundred thousand distinct CDR3 sequences, about 20% of them with a count of one. The top ten clones comprise about 49% of the sample. Sequenced: blood. Source of these receptors: a woman in her seventies with Graves' ophthalmopathy.

There are many counts of this clonotype. The chain carries TRBV7-2 and TRBJ2-5; no firm D call. The CDR3 has 13 residues. The V and J ends lost 1 base and 3 bases respectively, with 6 bases between them. Germline V lookup: CDR1 SGHTA, CDR2 FQGNSA. The CDR3 DNA reads TGTGCCAGCAGCTTAGGACGGAAAGAGACCCAGTACTTC. This gives the protein CASSLGRKETQYF.

The sample holds many counts of this clonotype. The rearrangement links TRBV9 to TRBJ2-2; D possibly matches TRBD1 or TRBD2 (6 bases each). The V gene lost 0 bases and the J gene lost 1 base, with 16 bases spanning the gap. The V gene's germline CDR1 is SGDLS and CDR2 YYNGEE. The CDR3 sequence is 18 residues long. CDR3 nucleotides: TGTGCCAGCAGCGTAGAACTAGCTAGAGGGGGGAACACCGGGGAGCTGTTTTTT. The encoded protein is CASSVELARGGNTGELFF.

The chain recombines TRBV18 with TRBJ1-2; D uncertain. In germline, CDR1 is KGHSH, CDR2 LQKENI. The CDR3 totals 14 residues. V lost 0 bases and J lost 4, with 9 bases in between. CDR3 residues: CASSPPLSGYGYTF. The CDR3 region has the DNA TGTGCCAGCTCACCACCGCTCAGCGGCTATGGCTACACCTTC.

This rearrangement joins TRBV9 to TRBJ2-5; 12 bases fit TRBD2. Germline CDR1 is SGDLS and CDR2 is YYNGEE. The CDR3 is 16 amino acids. Losses at the gene ends were 4 bases for V and 5 bases for J; bases not matched to a gene: 9. The DNA of the CDR3 is TGTGCCAGCAGCCCCCGACTAGCGGGAGTTGGGGAGACCCAGTACTTC. This sequence encodes CASSPRLAGVGETQYF.

This rearrangement joins TRBV3-1 to TRBJ2-2; D might be TRBD2 (6 bases). Trimming took 6 bases from V and 4 from J, leaving 9 bases between them. Germline CDR1 reads LGHDT; CDR2 reads YNNKEL (reference sequence). This CDR3 comprises 13 residues. CDR3: CASRYGGTGELFF. CDR3 nucleotides: TGTGCCAGCAGATACGGGGGCACCGGGGAGCTGTTTTTT.

This chain joins TRBV5-1 and TRBJ2-1, with unresolved D. The CDR3 length is 16 residues. V lost 5 bases, J lost 5 bases, and 20 bases lay in between. Germline-derived CDR1 and CDR2 are SGHRS and YFSETQ. The CDR3 DNA follows: TGCGCCAGCAGGTCCGACCCAACCTTGGCCAACAATGAGCAGTTCTTC. Translating gives CASRSDPTLANNEQFF.

V gene TRBV5-1 combines with J gene TRBJ2-3; the match to TRBD1 covers 10 bases. V was clipped by 4 bases and J by 2 bases; unmatched bases: 7. The CDR3 spans 16 residues. Germline V CDR1 and CDR2: SGHRS, YFSETQ. The CDR3: CASSLRGQGYTDTQYF. The CDR3 region has the DNA TGCGCCAGCAGCCTCCGGGGACAGGGGTACACAGATACGCAGTATTTT.

The sample holds many counts of this clonotype. The chain recombines TRBV2 with TRBJ1-5, with D maybe TRBD1 (6 bases). With 6 bases removed from V and 6 bases from J, the gap between germline ends came to 15 bases. The CDR3 spans 14 residues. Germline lookup yields CDR1 SNHLY and CDR2 FYNNEI. CDR3 region: CASSGDRSFQPQHF. CDR3 sequence (DNA): TGTGCCAGCAGCGGCGACAGGTCTTTTCAGCCCCAGCATTTT.

The chain recombines TRBV4-1 with TRBJ1-2, with D unresolved. Trimming left V 0 bases short and J 6 bases short, with 8 bases between. This CDR3 comprises 13 residues. The germline V gene encodes CDR1 MGHRA and CDR2 YSYEKL. The CDR3 bases are TGCGCCAGCAGCCAAGATCTATATGATGGCTACACCTTC. Its protein product is CASSQDLYDGYTF.

The V and J genes are TRBV4-1 and TRBJ2-7; TRBD2 aligns across 11 bases. Per germline, CDR1 MGHRA and CDR2 YSYEKL. This CDR3 has 16 residues. The V gene end was trimmed by 3 bases and the J gene end by 2 bases; junction bases not matched to a gene: 6. CDR3 sequence: CASSQTLTSGAYEQYF. The DNA for the CDR3 is TGCGCCAGCAGCCAGACCCTGACTAGCGGGGCCTACGAGCAGTACTTC.

This clonotype was seen a handful of times. The rearrangement uses TRBV3-1 and TRBJ2-2; 10 bases are shared with TRBD2. V was clipped by 4 bases and J by 4 bases; unmatched bases: 15. Germline CDR1 is LGHDT and CDR2 is YNNKEL (reference sequence). This CDR3 is built from 19 residues. The DNA of the CDR3 is TGTGCCAGCAGCCCCTCTTCCGGGACTAGCGCCTCGGGCACCGGGGAGCTGTTTTTT. Protein sequence: CASSPSSGTSASGTGELFF.

V and J are TRBV5-1 and TRBJ2-7; unclear D gene. The CDR3 length is 15 residues. Germline V CDR1 and CDR2: SGHRS, YFSETQ. Trimming took off 4 bases at V and 3 bases at J, with 17 bases between the two ends. CDR3: CASSPGPDTLYEQYF. Written as DNA, the CDR3 is TGCGCCAGCAGCCCCGGGCCCGACACACTCTACGAGCAGTACTTC.

This chain uses TRBV6-1 with TRBJ1-1; D remains ambiguous. Trimming took 6 bases from V and 7 from J, leaving 12 bases between them. The germline gives CDR1 MNHNS, CDR2 SASEGT. The CDR3 has 12 amino acids. The CDR3 region has the DNA TGTGCCAGCAGGTTTTCCCCGGGTGAAGCTTTCTTT. Its translation: CASRFSPGEAFF.

This clonotype was observed a few times. The rearrangement uses TRBV6-1 and TRBJ1-6, with D unclear. Germline lookup yields CDR1 MNHNS and CDR2 SASEGT. The CDR3 runs to 16 residues. Trimming shortened V by 5 bases and J by 0 bases, and 11 bases separated the two germline ends. The CDR3 here is CASSSTQSSYNSPLHF. CDR3 in DNA: TGTGCCAGCAGTTCCACACAAAGCTCCTATAATTCACCCCTCCACTTT.

This chain uses TRBV10-3 with TRBJ2-1; D is unresolved. Trimming took off 10 bases at V and 0 bases at J, with 19 bases between the two ends. This CDR3 region has 16 residues. Per germline, CDR1 ENHRY and CDR2 SYGVKD. The CDR3 is CATNALSTSSYNEQFF. The CDR3 DNA sequence: TGTGCCACCAACGCTTTATCGACGAGCTCCTACAATGAGCAGTTCTTC.

This sequence joins TRBV6-2 or TRBV6-3 and TRBJ1-6, with D possibly TRBD1 on 5 matching bases. This CDR3 has 15 residues. Trimming removed 3 bases at V and 10 bases at J, with 16 bases between. From germline, CDR1 is MNHEY and CDR2 SVGEGT. The CDR3 protein is CASSYEGTGYSPLHF. The CDR3 region has the DNA TGTGCCAGCAGTTATGAGGGGACGGGGTACTCACCCCTCCACTTT.

The chain combines TRBV7-9 with TRBJ1-6, with TRBD1 as a possible D gene (5 bases). This CDR3 has 17 amino acids. Germline V gene sequence: CDR1 SEHNR, CDR2 FQNEAQ (reference sequence). V was cut by 0 bases and J by 4 bases, with 13 bases left in between. This CDR3 reads CASSLAMGLRYNSPLHF. In DNA form, the CDR3 reads TGTGCCAGCAGCTTAGCTATGGGACTACGGTATAATTCACCCCTCCACTTT.

This clonotype was seen many times. The rearrangement links TRBV28 to TRBJ2-7, with D unresolved. The germline V and J ends were trimmed by 6 bases and 3 bases, with 9 bases remaining between them. CDR3 length: 12 residues. Germline loops: CDR1 MDHEN, CDR2 SYDVKM. CDR3 nucleotide sequence: TGTGCCAGCAGCCCCGCACACTACGAGCAGTACTTC. Encoded protein: CASSPAHYEQYF.

This clonotype turned up a few times. This chain uses TRBV7-2 with TRBJ2-2; TRBD2 is a possible D gene (5 bases). V shed 3 bases and J shed 4 bases, with 15 bases lying between them. The CDR3 covers 16 residues. Germline CDR1 is SGHTA and CDR2 is FQGNSA. DNA of the CDR3: TGTGCCAGCAGCTTGTCCCCAGCGGAGATCACCGGGGAGCTGTTTTTT. As protein: CASSLSPAEITGELFF.

V gene TRBV18 combines with J gene TRBJ1-1, with TRBD1 identical over 7 bases. The CDR3 totals 14 residues. The junction had 6 bases not matched to a gene; V was cut back by 3 bases and J by 5 bases. Germline assignment: CDR1 KGHSH and CDR2 LQKENI. The CDR3 loop reads CASSPRQGETEAFF. DNA for the CDR3: TGTGCCAGCTCACCGAGACAGGGCGAAACTGAAGCTTTCTTT.